The present entry profiles one TCR beta chain with its context. Its specificity is unknown. This record belongs to a study of CD8 T cells in Susac syndrome. As for the study in general: Blood was drawn from patients with Susac syndrome. At that point, they were therapy-naive, on corticosteroids, or on intravenous immunoglobulin alone.

Germline V gene sequence: CDR1 KGHSH, CDR2 LQKENI. The CDR3 loop spans 16 amino acids. The junction had 11 bases not matched to a gene; V was cut back by 2 bases and J by 5 bases. The sequenced target, TCR beta, came from blood CD8+ and CD4+ T cells. An input of 0.5 to 1 ug of RNA was subjected to reverse transcription using random hexamers. TCRdb re-called the immunoSEQ multiplex PCR reads with MiXCR, one entry per CDR3 protein. The sample yields over 150,000 distinct CDR3 sequences, roughly 94% seen once. Points from the study as a whole: Susac syndrome CD4+ T cell repertoires showed no clonal expansion.

Sequencing input: CD4+ T cells from PBMCs. The gene calls are TRBV18 and TRBJ2-5, with TRBD2 identical over 7 bases. The clonotype originates from a human donor with Susac syndrome. The CDR3 loop is CASSPNWREPLETQYF. The CDR3, as DNA: TGTGCCAGCTCACCAAATTGGCGGGAGCCCTTGGAGACCCAGTACTTC.